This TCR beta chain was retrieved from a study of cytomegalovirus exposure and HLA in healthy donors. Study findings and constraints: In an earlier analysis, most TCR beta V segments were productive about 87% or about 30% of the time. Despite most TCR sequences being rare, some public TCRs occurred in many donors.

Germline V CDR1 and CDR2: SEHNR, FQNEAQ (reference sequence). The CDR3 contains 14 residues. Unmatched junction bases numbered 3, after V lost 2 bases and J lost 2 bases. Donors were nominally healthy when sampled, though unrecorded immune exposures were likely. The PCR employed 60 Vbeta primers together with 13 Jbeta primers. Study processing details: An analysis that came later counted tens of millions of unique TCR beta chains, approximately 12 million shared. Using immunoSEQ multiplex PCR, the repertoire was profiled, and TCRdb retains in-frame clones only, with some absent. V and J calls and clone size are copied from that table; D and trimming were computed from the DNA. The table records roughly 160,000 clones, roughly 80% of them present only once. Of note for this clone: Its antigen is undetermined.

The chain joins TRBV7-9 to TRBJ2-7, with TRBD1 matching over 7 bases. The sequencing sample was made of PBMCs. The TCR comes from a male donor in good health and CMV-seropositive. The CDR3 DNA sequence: TGTGCCAGCAGCTTAAAGGGGGCTACCTACGAGCAGTACTTC. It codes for CASSLKGATYEQYF.